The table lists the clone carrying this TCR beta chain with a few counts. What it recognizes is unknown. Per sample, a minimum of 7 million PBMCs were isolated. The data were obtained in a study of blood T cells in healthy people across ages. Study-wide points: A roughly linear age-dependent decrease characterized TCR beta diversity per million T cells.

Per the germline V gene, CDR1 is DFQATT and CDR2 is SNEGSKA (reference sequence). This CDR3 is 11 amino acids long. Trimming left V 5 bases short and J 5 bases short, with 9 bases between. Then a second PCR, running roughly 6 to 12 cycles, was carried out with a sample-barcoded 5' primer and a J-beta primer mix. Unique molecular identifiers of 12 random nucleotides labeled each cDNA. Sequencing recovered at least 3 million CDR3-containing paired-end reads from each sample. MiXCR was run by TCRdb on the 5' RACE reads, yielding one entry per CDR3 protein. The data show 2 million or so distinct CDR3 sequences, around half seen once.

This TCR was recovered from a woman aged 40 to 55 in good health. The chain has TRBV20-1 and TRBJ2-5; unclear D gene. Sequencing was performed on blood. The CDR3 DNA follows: TGCAGTGCTGGATTTTCGGAGACCCAGTACTTC. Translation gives CSAGFSETQYF.